The present entry profiles one T cell receptor (beta chain) with its context. V lost 1 base to trimming and J lost 9 bases, with 9 bases between them. The CDR3 contains 13 residues. CDR1 and CDR2 from the germline V gene are LNHNV and YYDKDF (reference sequence). This record belongs to a study of blood T cell repertoires in COVID-19. The wider study: Samples of COVID-19 (acute and convalescent) were obtained from the United States, Italy and Spain. T cells, B-cell-depleted T cells, or PBMCs supplied cDNA or gDNA.

Source study methods: Using reference gene primer amplification, nucleated cell counts were estimated. The table came from immunoSEQ multiplex PCR; TCRdb's copy has only in-frame clones and leaves some out. V, J and clone size are those of that table, while D and trimming were read from the DNA. This table has 40,000 to 50,000 clones, over 75% appearing once. The sequenced sample was peripheral blood. The sequence came from a man aged 25 to 45 with active or convalescent COVID-19. J is TRBJ1-4 and V is TRBV15; D is ambiguous. The DNA for the CDR3 is TGTGCCACCAGCAGAGTTCCTTCCCAAAAACTGTTTTTT. It yields the protein CATSRVPSQKLFF.